These 6 T cell receptor beta chains came from one sample sequenced in a study of cytotoxic CD8 clonotypes in ibrutinib-treated CLL. Some clones are missing from TCRdb's copy, which holds only in-frame ones; the method was immunoSEQ multiplex PCR. The sample consists of roughly 220,000 clones, just over 70% of them appearing once. Sequences were derived from PBMCs, sampled after 12 months of ibrutinib treatment. Source of these receptors: a human donor with chronic lymphocytic leukemia.

This sequence joins TRBV11-2 and TRBJ2-3; 7 bases agree with TRBD2. CDR1 is SGHAT and CDR2 is FQNNGV in the germline V gene. V trimming: 6 bases; J trimming: 2 bases; junction bases outside the gene matches: 5. The CDR3 runs to 14 residues. CDR3 nucleotides: TGTGCCAGCAGGATTGCGGGAGTCACAGATACGCAGTATTTT. Protein sequence: CASRIAGVTDTQYF.

The chain employs TRBV4-1 and TRBJ1-2; no clear D. This CDR3 region has 14 residues. Trimming pared 0 bases from V and 5 bases from J, leaving 10 bases between. Per germline, CDR1 MGHRA and CDR2 YSYEKL. The DNA of the CDR3 is TGCGCCAGCAGCCAAGATCTAAGTACTTATGGCTACACCTTC. This gives the protein CASSQDLSTYGYTF.

The chain recombines TRBV23-1 with TRBJ1-4; D ambiguous. TRBV23-1 is an open reading frame whose function is uncertain. Trimming pared 4 bases from V and 5 bases from J, leaving 11 bases between. The CDR3 runs 14 residues. CDR3 nucleotide sequence: TGCGCCAGCAGTCCGGGCACAGAGAATGAAAAACTGTTTTTT. This gives the protein CASSPGTENEKLFF.

The CDR3 sequence: CASSSRGMRTEAFF. DNA of the CDR3: TGTGCCAGCAGCTCTAGGGGGATGAGGACTGAAGCTTTCTTT. V usage is TRBV5-6 and J usage is TRBJ1-1; the D gene is possibly TRBD1 (6 bases). This CDR3 has 14 residues. Germline CDR1 SGHDT, CDR2 YYEEEE. Trimming removed 3 bases from V and 5 bases from J, with 14 bases in between. Together with reference TRBV5-6 and TRBJ1-1, the CDR3 gives the full variable domain: DAGVTQSPTHLIKTRGQQVTLRCSPKSGHDTVSWYQQALGQGPQFIFQYYEEEERQRGNFPDRFSGHQFPNYSSELNVNALLLGDSALYLCASSSRGMRTEAFFGQGTRLTVV.

The chain couples TRBV6-5 to TRBJ2-7; 8 bases match TRBD2. The V gene's germline CDR1 is MNHEY and CDR2 SVGAGI. Trimming cost V 6 bases and J 5 bases; bases outside gene matches: 12. The CDR3 loop spans 15 amino acids. For the CDR3, the DNA is TGTGCCAGCAGGCCGTTGAGCGGGAGCGAGGACGAGCAGTACTTC. Amino acids: CASRPLSGSEDEQYF.

The table lists this clone with a few counts. The CDR3 DNA reads as TGCGCCAGCAGCTTGGAGGTGAGGACAGGCGGCGGCTACACCTTC. It is translated as CASSLEVRTGGGYTF. The rearrangement joins TRBV5-1 to TRBJ1-2, with TRBD1 matching over 7 bases. In germline, CDR1 is SGHRS, CDR2 YFSETQ. V was pared by 0 bases and J by 8 bases, with 10 bases of the junction left unmatched. This CDR3 is 15 amino acids long.